Each of the 25 T cell receptor beta chains below was sequenced from the same sample in a study of cytomegalovirus exposure and HLA in healthy donors. With 60 Vbeta and 13 Jbeta primers, the PCR was carried out. TCRdb keeps only in-frame clones here, not all; method: immunoSEQ multiplex PCR. The table has some 140,000 clones, 70% to 85% seen once; the top ten hold approximately 2.1%. The specimen was PBMCs. The receptors derive from a man aged 25 to 40 in good health and CMV-seronegative.

The V call is TRBV15, the J call TRBJ1-4, with 7 nucleotides matching TRBD1. The germline CDR1 and CDR2 sequences are LNHNV and YYDKDF (reference sequence). The CDR3 has 15 amino acids. The V segment lost 5 bases and the J segment 6 bases; nucleotides outside the gene matches: 9. This chain's CDR3 is CATSGPGTEYEKLFF. The DNA of the CDR3 is TGTGCCACCAGCGGACCCGGGACAGAGTATGAAAAACTGTTTTTT.

The chain has TRBV27 and TRBJ2-6, with 7 bases fitting TRBD1. Germline loops: CDR1 MNHEY, CDR2 SMNVEV (reference sequence). This CDR3 spans 19 amino acids. Unmatched junction bases numbered 11, after V lost 3 bases and J lost 0 bases. The CDR3, as DNA: TGTGCCAGCAGTTTTTCAGGTGGAGCAGGGGGCTCTGGGGCCAACGTCCTGACTTTC. Amino acids: CASSFSGGAGGSGANVLTF.

J is TRBJ1-1 and V is TRBV29-1, with a weak D call TRBD1 (5 bases). V was shortened by 4 bases and J by 0 bases, with 12 bases between the two germline ends. Per the germline V gene, CDR1 is SQVTM and CDR2 is ANQGSEA. The CDR3 runs to 14 residues. CDR3 nucleotides: TGCAGCGTTGTATCAGGACACCTGAACACTGAAGCTTTCTTT. Residues: CSVVSGHLNTEAFF. The full variable domain, in which reference TRBV29-1 and TRBJ1-1 provide the parts outside the CDR3, is SAVISQKPSRDICQRGTSLTIQCQVDSQVTMMFWYRQQPGQSLTLIATANQGSEATYESGFVIDKFPISRPNLTFSTLTVSNMSPEDSSIYLCSVVSGHLNTEAFFGQGTRLTVV.

The CDR3 loop is CASSLGQRTDTQYF. The DNA of the CDR3 is TGTGCCAGCAGCTTAGGGCAACGCACAGATACGCAGTATTTT. The rearrangement links TRBV7-2 to TRBJ2-3; unclear D gene. In germline, CDR1 is SGHTA, CDR2 FQGNSA. CDR3 size: 14 residues. V was trimmed by 1 base and J by 1 base, leaving 6 bases between them.

The chain uses TRBV4-1 and TRBJ1-2; D perhaps matches TRBD1 (5 bases). The V gene's germline CDR1 is MGHRA and CDR2 YSYEKL. There are 15 residues in the CDR3. V gave up 1 base and J gave up 4 bases, with 13 bases separating them. The CDR3 coding sequence is TGCGCCAGCAGCCAAGGCGCCGGGGGGACCTATGGCTACACCTTC. This translates into CASSQGAGGTYGYTF.

This clone was recorded only once. This chain links TRBV7-9 with TRBJ2-7; the match to TRBD1 covers 12 bases. The CDR3 contains 14 residues. The germline CDR1 and CDR2 sequences are SEHNR and FQNEAQ (reference sequence). J lost 6 bases, V lost 5 bases, and 5 bases had no gene match. This CDR3 reads CASSPRDRGREQYF. The CDR3 nucleotides are TGTGCCAGCAGCCCCCGGGACAGGGGGCGCGAGCAGTACTTC.

The V call is TRBV6-5, the J call TRBJ1-1; 9 nucleotides align to TRBD1. V gave up 4 bases and J gave up 2 bases; unmatched junction bases: 8. The CDR3 consists of 16 residues. CDR1 MNHEY and CDR2 SVGAGI come from the germline V gene. The CDR3 here is CASSFFRDRDNTEAFF. CDR3 DNA sequence: TGTGCCAGCAGTTTCTTCCGGGACAGGGACAACACTGAAGCTTTCTTT.

The chain combines TRBV27 with TRBJ2-4; a possible D gene is TRBD1 (6 bases). CDR3 length: 18 residues. The germline V gene encodes CDR1 MNHEY and CDR2 SMNVEV (reference sequence). Trimming removed 0 bases at V and 0 bases at J, with 15 bases between. The CDR3 protein is CASSLSVGAVLAKNIQYF. The CDR3 DNA reads TGTGCCAGCAGTTTATCGGTGGGGGCAGTACTAGCCAAAAACATTCAGTACTTC.

The chain is built from TRBV5-6 and TRBJ1-3, with TRBD1 matching over 8 bases. V lost 0 bases, J lost 4 bases, and 6 bases stayed unmatched. Germline CDR1 and CDR2: SGHDT and YYEEEE. This CDR3 spans 16 amino acids. Here the CDR3 DNA reads TGTGCCAGCAGCTTGGCCTGGACAGGGACGGGAAACACCATATATTTT. This translates into CASSLAWTGTGNTIYF.

The genes are TRBV9 and TRBJ1-2; unclear D gene. Germline lookup yields CDR1 SGDLS and CDR2 YYNGEE. The CDR3 runs 16 residues. The V and J ends lost 0 bases and 7 bases respectively, with 19 bases between them. The CDR3 loop reads CASSVDRESYFSGYTF. The CDR3 coding sequence is TGTGCCAGCAGCGTAGACAGAGAAAGCTATTTCAGTGGCTACACCTTC.

This clone has a single count. V is TRBV28 and J is TRBJ2-5, with TRBD2 matching 7 bases. This CDR3 comprises 14 residues. Germline CDR1 and CDR2: MDHEN and SYDVKM. Germline trimming cut 5 bases from V and 3 bases from J; bases unmatched to any gene: 6. The CDR3 nucleotides read TGTGCCAGCAGTGAATCCGGGACTAAAGAGACCCAGTACTTC. This translates into CASSESGTKETQYF.

This clone has a handful of counts. The chain recombines TRBV5-5 with TRBJ2-7, with D unresolved. Trimming removed 5 bases at V and 2 bases at J, with 5 bases between. Per the germline V gene, CDR1 is SGHKS and CDR2 is YYEKEE (reference sequence). This CDR3 comprises 11 residues. CDR3 DNA: TGTGCCAGCAGGGCCACCTACGAGCAGTACTTC. Its translation is CASRATYEQYF.

The rearrangement uses TRBV5-1 and TRBJ1-1; D is undetermined. Germline V gene sequence: CDR1 SGHRS, CDR2 YFSETQ. This CDR3 spans 14 amino acids. V lost 3 bases, J lost 0 bases, and 9 bases lay in between. CDR3 in amino acids: CASSSGFMNTEAFF. In DNA form, the CDR3 reads TGCGCCAGCAGCTCCGGGTTTATGAACACTGAAGCTTTCTTT.

This chain links TRBV9 with TRBJ2-5; 7 bases agree with TRBD2. V was clipped by 0 bases and J by 5 bases; unmatched bases: 7. Germline assignment: CDR1 SGDLS and CDR2 YYNGEE. There are 15 residues in the CDR3. In nucleotides, the CDR3 is TGTGCCAGCAGCGTAGAAGAACTAGCGTGGGAGACCCAGTACTTC. Amino acid sequence: CASSVEELAWETQYF.

This chain links TRBV27 with TRBJ2-7; tentatively, D is TRBD1 (6 bases). With 5 bases removed from V and 2 bases from J, the gap between germline ends came to 16 bases. This CDR3 comprises 15 residues. From germline, CDR1 is MNHEY and CDR2 SMNVEV (reference sequence). The CDR3 region is CASSPWGQSAYEQYF. The CDR3 DNA reads as TGTGCCAGCAGTCCCTGGGGGCAGTCAGCCTACGAGCAGTACTTC.

The chain links TRBV7-9 to TRBJ2-7, with a weak D call TRBD1 (6 bases). The germline CDR1 and CDR2 sequences are SEHNR and FQNEAQ (reference sequence). This CDR3 has 14 residues. V was shortened by 4 bases and J by 2 bases, with 12 bases between the two germline ends. In DNA, the CDR3 is TGTGCCAGCAGCTCGGTAGGGGGTCCCTACGAGCAGTACTTC. Protein sequence: CASSSVGGPYEQYF.

This clone was recorded a few times. The chain employs TRBV19 and TRBJ1-6; no firm D call. Trimming left V 7 bases short and J 13 bases short, with 17 bases between. This CDR3 spans 13 amino acids. Germline V lookup: CDR1 LNHDA, CDR2 SQIVND (reference sequence). The CDR3 region is CASKVGSSSPLHF. CDR3 DNA: TGTGCCAGTAAGGTCGGGTCAAGTTCGCCCCTCCACTTT.

The CDR3 nucleotides are TGCAGCGTGACGGGACAGGGAGTGACTGAAGCTTTCTTT. It encodes CSVTGQGVTEAFF. The gene calls are TRBV29-1 and TRBJ1-1; the match to TRBD1 covers 9 bases. V was clipped by 6 bases and J by 5 bases; unmatched bases: 7. Germline V gene sequence: CDR1 SQVTM, CDR2 ANQGSEA. The CDR3 has 13 amino acids. The whole variable domain, filled in from reference TRBV29-1 and TRBJ1-1, reads SAVISQKPSRDICQRGTSLTIQCQVDSQVTMMFWYRQQPGQSLTLIATANQGSEATYESGFVIDKFPISRPNLTFSTLTVSNMSPEDSSIYLCSVTGQGVTEAFFGQGTRLTVV.

Comments on this clone: The junction departs from the called germline gene at one end, perhaps through a read error. The chain uses TRBV28 and TRBJ1-5; 7 nucleotides agree with TRBD1. Germline V lookup: CDR1 MDHEN, CDR2 SYDVKM. This CDR3 region has 15 residues. The CDR3 loop is CASSPGTASNQPQNF. The CDR3 DNA is TGTGCCAGCAGCCCAGGGACAGCCAGCAATCAGCCCCAGAATTTT.

This clone was seen a few times. J is TRBJ1-4 and V is TRBV19; TRBD1 might be the D (5 bases). The length of the CDR3 is 13 residues. In germline, CDR1 is LNHDA, CDR2 SQIVND (reference sequence). V was trimmed by 3 bases and J by 4 bases, leaving 6 bases between them. The CDR3 DNA follows: TGTGCCAGTAGTATGGGGGGTAATGAAAAACTGTTTTTT. Amino acids: CASSMGGNEKLFF. Looking up the rest from reference TRBV19 and TRBJ1-4 gives the full variable domain: DGGITQSPKYLFRKEGQNVTLSCEQNLNHDAMYWYRQDPGQGLRLIYYSQIVNDFQKGDIAEGYSVSREKKESFPLTVTSAQKNPTAFYLCASSMGGNEKLFFGSGTQLSVL.

The gene calls are TRBV28 and TRBJ1-5; 10 nucleotides line up with TRBD1. The V gene end was trimmed by 7 bases and the J gene end by 5 bases; junction bases not matched to a gene: 11. Per the germline V gene, CDR1 is MDHEN and CDR2 is SYDVKM. The CDR3 consists of 16 residues. CDR3 coding DNA: TGTGCCAGCATCCTCCGGGACAGGGGATTTGATCAGCCCCAGCATTTT. Translation gives CASILRDRGFDQPQHF.

J is TRBJ1-2 and V is TRBV18, with 7 bases lining up with TRBD1. CDR3 length: 16 amino acids. CDR1 and CDR2 from the germline V gene are KGHSH and LQKENI. The J segment lost 0 bases and the V segment lost 3 bases, leaving 7 bases of the junction unmatched. The CDR3 is CASSPYRDSANYGYTF. Written as DNA, the CDR3 is TGTGCCAGCTCACCCTACCGGGACAGCGCTAACTATGGCTACACCTTC.

The chain couples TRBV27 to TRBJ2-7; 10 nucleotides agree with TRBD2. V lost 4 bases and J lost 2; bases outside the gene matches: 8. The CDR3 extends over 16 amino acids. Germline V gives CDR1 MNHEY, CDR2 SMNVEV (reference sequence). CDR3 sequence: CASSSELAGGTYEQYF. CDR3 sequence (DNA): TGTGCCAGCAGTTCTGAATTAGCGGGGGGCACCTACGAGCAGTACTTC.

A word on this clone: At one boundary the junction diverges from the germline segment, which might be a read error. The chain is built from TRBV5-6 and TRBJ1-2; weak D call: TRBD1 (6 bases). CDR3 length: 15 residues. Germline V lookup: CDR1 SGHDT, CDR2 YYEEEE. CDR3 in amino acids: CASSLVRQGHYGYPF. CDR3 bases: TGTGCCAGCAGCTTGGTTCGGCAGGGACACTATGGCTACCCCTTC.

This chain links TRBV15 with TRBJ2-7, with D uncertain. Trimming cost V 5 bases and J 4 bases, with 12 bases left between them. This CDR3 has 13 residues. Germline V CDR1 and CDR2: LNHNV, YYDKDF (reference sequence). The DNA for the CDR3 is TGTGCCACCAGCGGCCCTTATTCATACGAGCAGTACTTC. Its translation is CATSGPYSYEQYF.